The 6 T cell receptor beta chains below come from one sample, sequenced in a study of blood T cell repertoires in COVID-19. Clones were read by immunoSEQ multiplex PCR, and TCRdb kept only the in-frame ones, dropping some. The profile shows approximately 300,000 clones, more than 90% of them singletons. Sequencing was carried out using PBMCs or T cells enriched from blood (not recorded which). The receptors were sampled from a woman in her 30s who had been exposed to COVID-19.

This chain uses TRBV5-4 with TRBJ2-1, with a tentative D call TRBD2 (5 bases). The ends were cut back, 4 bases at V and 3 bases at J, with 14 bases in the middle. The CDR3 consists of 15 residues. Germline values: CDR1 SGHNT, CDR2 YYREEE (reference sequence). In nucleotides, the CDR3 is TGTGCCAGCAGCATGCTATCTAGCTACTACAATGAGCAGTTCTTC. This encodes CASSMLSSYYNEQFF. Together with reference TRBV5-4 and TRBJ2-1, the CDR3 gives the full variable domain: ETGVTQSPTHLIKTRGQQVTLRCSSQSGHNTVSWYQQALGQGPQFIFQYYREEENGRGNFPPRFSGLQFPNYSSELNVNALELDDSALYLCASSMLSSYYNEQFFGPGTRLTVL.

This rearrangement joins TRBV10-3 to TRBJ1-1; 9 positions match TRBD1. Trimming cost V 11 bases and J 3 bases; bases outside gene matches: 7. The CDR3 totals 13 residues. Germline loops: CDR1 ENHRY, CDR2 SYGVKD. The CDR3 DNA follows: TGTGCCGCCCGGCGGGACAGGGACACTGAAGCTTTCTTT. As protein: CAARRDRDTEAFF.

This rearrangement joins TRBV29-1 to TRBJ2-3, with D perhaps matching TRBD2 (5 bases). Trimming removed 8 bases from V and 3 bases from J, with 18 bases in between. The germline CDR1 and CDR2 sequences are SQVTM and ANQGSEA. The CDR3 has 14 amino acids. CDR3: CSSLGLANTDTQYF. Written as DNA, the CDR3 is TGCAGCTCCCTGGGTCTAGCTAATACAGATACGCAGTATTTT.

The CDR3 region has the DNA TGTGCCAGCAGCTCACTCCGGGTTGATTCACCCCTCCACTTT. Its translation is CASSSLRVDSPLHF. This rearrangement joins TRBV3-1 (or the pseudogene TRBV3-2) to TRBJ1-6, with no clear D. In germline, CDR1 is LGHDT, CDR2 YNNKEL (reference sequence). The V end was cut by 5 bases, the J end by 8 bases, with 13 bases between. This CDR3 is built from 14 residues.

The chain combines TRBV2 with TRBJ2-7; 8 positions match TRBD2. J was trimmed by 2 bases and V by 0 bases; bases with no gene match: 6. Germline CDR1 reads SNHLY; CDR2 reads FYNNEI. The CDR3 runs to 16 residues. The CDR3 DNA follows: TGTGCCAGCAGTGAAGCGGTAGCGGGGTTCGCCTACGAGCAGTACTTC. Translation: CASSEAVAGFAYEQYF. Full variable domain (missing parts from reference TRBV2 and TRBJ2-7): EPEVTQTPSHQVTQMGQEVILRCVPISNHLYFYWYRQILGQKVEFLVSFYNNEISEKSEIFDDQFSVERPDGSNFTLKIRSTKLEDSAMYFCASSEAVAGFAYEQYFGPGTRLTVT.

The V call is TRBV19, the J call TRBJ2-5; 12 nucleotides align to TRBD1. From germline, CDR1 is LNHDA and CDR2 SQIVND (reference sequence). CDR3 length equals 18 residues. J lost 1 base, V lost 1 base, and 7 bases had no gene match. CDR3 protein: CASSIVGQGALFQETQYF. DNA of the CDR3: TGTGCCAGTAGTATAGTGGGACAGGGGGCACTTTTCCAAGAGACCCAGTACTTC.